These 9 T cell receptor beta chains came from one sample sequenced in a study of cytomegalovirus exposure and HLA in healthy donors. The primer mix had 60 Vbeta and 13 Jbeta primers. Some clones are missing from TCRdb's copy, which holds only in-frame ones; the method was immunoSEQ multiplex PCR. The sample lists about 64,000 clones, roughly 85% occurring once. The specimen was PBMCs. The receptors come from a female donor in good health and CMV-seronegative.

The chain uses TRBV7-9 and TRBJ2-1; a possible D gene is TRBD2 (5 bases). Deletions cut 3 bases from V and 2 bases from J, with 8 bases between. This CDR3 has 14 residues. Germline assignment: CDR1 SEHNR and CDR2 FQNEAQ (reference sequence). DNA for the CDR3: TGTGCCAGCAGCTTCCGGGGAACCTACAATGAGCAGTTCTTC. Amino acids: CASSFRGTYNEQFF.

The chain links TRBV7-2 to TRBJ2-3; 11 positions match TRBD2. The CDR3 covers 16 residues. Losses at the gene ends were 1 base for V and 6 bases for J; bases not matched to a gene: 6. CDR1 is SGHTA and CDR2 is FQGNSA in the germline V gene. The CDR3 coding sequence is TGTGCCAGCAGCTTAGTAGCGGGAGGGCCGGGGGATACGCAGTATTTT. This gives the protein CASSLVAGGPGDTQYF.

The chain links TRBV9 to TRBJ2-1; 8 bases map to TRBD2. Germline V gene sequence: CDR1 SGDLS, CDR2 YYNGEE. The CDR3 totals 17 residues. V was pared by 0 bases and J by 7 bases, with 12 bases of the junction left unmatched. CDR3: CASSVVARGGGFNEQFF. CDR3 coding DNA: TGTGCCAGCAGCGTAGTAGCCCGGGGGGGAGGGTTTAATGAGCAGTTCTTC.

This chain uses TRBV4-2 with TRBJ1-2; unclear D gene. Germline lookup yields CDR1 LGHNA and CDR2 YNFKEQ. The CDR3 consists of 15 residues. The V and J ends lost 3 bases and 2 bases respectively, with 13 bases between them. CDR3 DNA: TGTGCCAGCAGCCAGGCGGGGTCAGCAAACTATGGCTACACCTTC. Its translation is CASSQAGSANYGYTF.

Details on this clone: Different DNA sequences within this sample yield the same CDR3. This chain joins TRBV27 and TRBJ2-3; 8 nucleotides line up with TRBD1. V lost 5 bases and J lost 2; bases outside the gene matches: 6. CDR3 length: 15 residues. In germline, CDR1 is MNHEY, CDR2 SMNVEV (reference sequence). The CDR3 sequence is CASSQRTGTTDTQYF. The DNA for the CDR3 is TGTGCCAGCAGTCAACGGACAGGGACCACAGATACGCAGTATTTT.

This clone was recorded once. The chain has TRBV7-9 and TRBJ2-2; D call uncertain. Germline-derived CDR1 and CDR2 are SEHNR and FQNEAQ (reference sequence). V was trimmed by 5 bases and J by 2 bases, leaving 12 bases between them. The CDR3 extends over 15 amino acids. The CDR3 spells CASSAIGVNTGELFF. DNA of the CDR3: TGTGCCAGCAGCGCTATCGGAGTTAACACCGGGGAGCTGTTTTTT.

The J gene is TRBJ1-1, the V gene TRBV10-3, with TRBD1 as a possible D gene (5 bases). Trimming cost V 7 bases and J 2 bases, with 8 bases left between them. This CDR3 is built from 12 residues. Germline CDR1 and CDR2: ENHRY and SYGVKD. The CDR3, as DNA: TGTGCCATCAAGGGGTCAAACACTGAAGCTTTCTTT. Amino acid sequence: CAIKGSNTEAFF.

As concerns this clone: This specimen includes other DNA sequences encoding the same CDR3. CDR3 sequence: CASSFDRNTEAFF. CDR3 coding DNA: TGCGCCAGCAGCTTTGACAGGAACACTGAAGCTTTCTTT. The V gene is TRBV5-1, the J gene TRBJ1-1, with a possible D match to TRBD1 (5 bases). Germline lookup yields CDR1 SGHRS and CDR2 YFSETQ. The CDR3 extends over 13 amino acids. Trimming removed 2 bases from V and 1 base from J, with 6 bases in between.

V gene TRBV28 combines with J gene TRBJ2-1; D ambiguous. Deletions cut 7 bases from V and 6 bases from J, with 10 bases between. CDR1 and CDR2 (germline): MDHEN, SYDVKM. The CDR3 totals 12 residues. The chain's CDR3 is CASKRHVNEQFF. DNA for the CDR3: TGTGCCAGCAAAAGACACGTCAATGAGCAGTTCTTC.